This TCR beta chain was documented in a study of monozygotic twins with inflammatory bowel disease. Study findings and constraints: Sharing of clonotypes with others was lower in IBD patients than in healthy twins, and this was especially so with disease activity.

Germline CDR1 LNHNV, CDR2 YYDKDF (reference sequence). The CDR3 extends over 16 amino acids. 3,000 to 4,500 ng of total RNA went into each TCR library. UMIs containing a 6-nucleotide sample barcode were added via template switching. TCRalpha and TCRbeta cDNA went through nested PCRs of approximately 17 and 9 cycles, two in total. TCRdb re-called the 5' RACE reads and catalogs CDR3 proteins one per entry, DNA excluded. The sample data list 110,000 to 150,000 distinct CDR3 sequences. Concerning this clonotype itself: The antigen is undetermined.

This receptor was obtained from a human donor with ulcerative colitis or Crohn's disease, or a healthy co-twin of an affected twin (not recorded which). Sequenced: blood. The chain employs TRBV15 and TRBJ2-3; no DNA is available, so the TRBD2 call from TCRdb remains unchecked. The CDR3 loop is CATSISGTPSTDTQYF.